Below, one T cell receptor beta chain is given with its context. Antigen unknown. The data are from a study of beta chain features in type 1 diabetes. Trimming shortened V by 6 bases and J by 2 bases, and 7 bases separated the two germline ends. Germline V gene sequence: CDR1 KGHSH, CDR2 LQKENI. CDR3 size: 13 residues. Whole-study results and caveats: Within each of all four CD4+ subsets, Type 1 diabetes patients had TCRB CDR3s that were moderately but significantly shorter.

What was sequenced were expressed TCRB transcripts, since all of the isolated RNA had been reverse transcribed. Libraries were prepared by immunoSEQ multiplex PCR; TCRdb keeps only in-frame clonotypes and omits some of them. The sample holds fewer than 110,000 clones, under 30% seen once. The TCR was taken from a young woman with type 1 diabetes. The V and J genes are TRBV18 and TRBJ1-4; the D is unclear. Sequencing was done on a sample of central memory CD4+ T cells from blood. CDR3 sequence reads: CASSGGTNEKLFF. The CDR3, as DNA: TGTGCCAGCTCCGGTGGTACTAATGAAAAACTGTTTTTT.